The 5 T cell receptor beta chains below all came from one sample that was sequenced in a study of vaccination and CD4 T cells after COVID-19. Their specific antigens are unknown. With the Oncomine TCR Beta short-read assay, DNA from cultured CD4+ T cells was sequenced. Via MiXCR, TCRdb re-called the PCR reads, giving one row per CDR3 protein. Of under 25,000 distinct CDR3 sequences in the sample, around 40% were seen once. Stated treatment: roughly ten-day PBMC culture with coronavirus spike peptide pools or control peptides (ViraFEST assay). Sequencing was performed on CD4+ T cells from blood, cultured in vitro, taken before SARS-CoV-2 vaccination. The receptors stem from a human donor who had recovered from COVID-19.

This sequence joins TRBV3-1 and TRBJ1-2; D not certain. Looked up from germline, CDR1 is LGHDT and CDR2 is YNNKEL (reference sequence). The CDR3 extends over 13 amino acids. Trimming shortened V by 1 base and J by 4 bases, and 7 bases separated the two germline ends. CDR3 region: CASSQAQLYGYTF. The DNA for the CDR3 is TGTGCCAGCAGCCAAGCACAGCTCTATGGCTACACCTTC.

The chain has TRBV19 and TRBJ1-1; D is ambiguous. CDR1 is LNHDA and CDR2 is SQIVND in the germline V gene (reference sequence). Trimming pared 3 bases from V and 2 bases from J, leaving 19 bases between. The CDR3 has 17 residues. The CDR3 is CASSISRGRTRNTEAFF. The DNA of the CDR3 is TGTGCCAGTAGTATCTCACGAGGCAGGACTAGAAACACTGAAGCTTTCTTT. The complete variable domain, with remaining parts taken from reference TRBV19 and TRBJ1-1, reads DGGITQSPKYLFRKEGQNVTLSCEQNLNHDAMYWYRQDPGQGLRLIYYSQIVNDFQKGDIAEGYSVSREKKESFPLTVTSAQKNPTAFYLCASSISRGRTRNTEAFFGQGTRLTVV.

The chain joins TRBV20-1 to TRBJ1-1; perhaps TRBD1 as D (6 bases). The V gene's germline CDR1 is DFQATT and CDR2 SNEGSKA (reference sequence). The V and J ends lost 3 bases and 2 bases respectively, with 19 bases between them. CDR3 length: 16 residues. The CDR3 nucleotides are TGCAGTGCTAGTTGGGGGGTTAAGGACAGAAACACTGAAGCTTTCTTT. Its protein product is CSASWGVKDRNTEAFF.

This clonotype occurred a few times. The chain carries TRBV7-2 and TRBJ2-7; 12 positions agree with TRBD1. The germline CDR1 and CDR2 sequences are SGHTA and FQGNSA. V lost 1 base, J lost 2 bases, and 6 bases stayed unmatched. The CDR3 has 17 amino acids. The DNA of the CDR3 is TGTGCCAGCAGCTTAGTCGGGACAGGGGGCGCCGCCTACGAGCAGTACTTC. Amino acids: CASSLVGTGGAAYEQYF. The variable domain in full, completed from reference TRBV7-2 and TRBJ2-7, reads GAGVSQSPSNKVTEKGKDVELRCDPISGHTALYWYRQSLGQGLEFLIYFQGNSAPDKSGLPSDRFSAERTGGSVSTLTIQRTQQEDSAVYLCASSLVGTGGAAYEQYFGPGTRLTVT.

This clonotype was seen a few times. The CDR3 DNA follows: TGTGCCAGCAGCTTAGATAGTAACACTGAAGCTTTCTTT. Its translation is CASSLDSNTEAFF. The chain has TRBV7-9 and TRBJ1-1; D gene ambiguous. Between the trimmed V and J ends, which lost 1 base and 2 bases, there was a span of 5 bases. Germline lookup yields CDR1 SEHNR and CDR2 FQNEAQ (reference sequence). This CDR3 contains 13 residues.